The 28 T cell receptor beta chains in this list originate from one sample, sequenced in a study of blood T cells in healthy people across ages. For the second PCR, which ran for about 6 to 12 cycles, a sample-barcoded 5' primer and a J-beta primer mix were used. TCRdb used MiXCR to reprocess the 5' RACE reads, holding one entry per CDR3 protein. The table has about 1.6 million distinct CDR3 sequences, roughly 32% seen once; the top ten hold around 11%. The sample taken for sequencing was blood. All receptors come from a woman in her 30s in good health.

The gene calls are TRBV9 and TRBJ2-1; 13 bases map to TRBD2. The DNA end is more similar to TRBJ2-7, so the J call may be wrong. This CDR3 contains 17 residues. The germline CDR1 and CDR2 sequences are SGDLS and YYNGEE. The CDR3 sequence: CASSARLAGGHYNEQYF. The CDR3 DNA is TGTGCCAGCAGCGCAAGACTAGCGGGGGGTCACTACAATGAGCAGTACTTC.

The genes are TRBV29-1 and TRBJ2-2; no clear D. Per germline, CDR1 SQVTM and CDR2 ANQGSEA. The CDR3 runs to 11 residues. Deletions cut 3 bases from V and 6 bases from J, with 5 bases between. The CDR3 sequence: CSVDSAGELFF. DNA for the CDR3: TGCAGCGTTGACTCCGCCGGGGAGCTGTTTTTT.

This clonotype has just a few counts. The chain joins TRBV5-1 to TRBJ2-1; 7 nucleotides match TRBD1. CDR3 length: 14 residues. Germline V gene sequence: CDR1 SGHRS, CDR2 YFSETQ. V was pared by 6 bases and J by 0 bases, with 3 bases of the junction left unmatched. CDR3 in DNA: TGCGCCAGCACGCAGGGGGACTCCTACAATGAGCAGTTCTTC. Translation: CASTQGDSYNEQFF.

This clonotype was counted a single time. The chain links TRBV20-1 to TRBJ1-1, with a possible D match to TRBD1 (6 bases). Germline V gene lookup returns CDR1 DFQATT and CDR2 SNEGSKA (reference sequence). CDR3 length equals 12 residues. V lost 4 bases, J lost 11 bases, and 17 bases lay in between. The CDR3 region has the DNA TGCAGTGCTATACTTCAAACAACAGGGGCTTTCTTT. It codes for CSAILQTTGAFF.

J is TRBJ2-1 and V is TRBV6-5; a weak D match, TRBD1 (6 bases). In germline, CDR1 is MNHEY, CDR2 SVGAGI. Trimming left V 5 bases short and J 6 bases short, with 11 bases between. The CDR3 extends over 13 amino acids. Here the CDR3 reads CASSHTGRNEQFF. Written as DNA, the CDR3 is TGTGCCAGCAGTCACACAGGGCGCAATGAGCAGTTCTTC.

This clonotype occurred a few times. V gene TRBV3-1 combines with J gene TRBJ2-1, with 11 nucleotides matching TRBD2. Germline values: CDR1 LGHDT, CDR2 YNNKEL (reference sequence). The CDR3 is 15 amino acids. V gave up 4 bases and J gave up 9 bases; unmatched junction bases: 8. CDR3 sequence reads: CASSRQLAGEGEQFF. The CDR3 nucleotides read TGTGCCAGCAGCCGCCAACTAGCGGGAGAAGGTGAGCAGTTCTTC.

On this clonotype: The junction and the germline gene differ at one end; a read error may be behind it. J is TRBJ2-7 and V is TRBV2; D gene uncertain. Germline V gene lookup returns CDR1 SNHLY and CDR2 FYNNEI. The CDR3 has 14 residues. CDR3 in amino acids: CASREVLSSYEQYF. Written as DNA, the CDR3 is TGTGCCAGCAGGGAAGTGCTCAGCTCCTACGAGCAGTACTTC.

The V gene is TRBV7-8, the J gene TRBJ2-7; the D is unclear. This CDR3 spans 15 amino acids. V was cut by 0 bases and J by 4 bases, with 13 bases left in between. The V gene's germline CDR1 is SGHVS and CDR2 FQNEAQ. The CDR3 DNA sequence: TGTGCCAGCAGCTTAGCGGAAGGCACCCCTTACGAGCAGTACTTC. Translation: CASSLAEGTPYEQYF.

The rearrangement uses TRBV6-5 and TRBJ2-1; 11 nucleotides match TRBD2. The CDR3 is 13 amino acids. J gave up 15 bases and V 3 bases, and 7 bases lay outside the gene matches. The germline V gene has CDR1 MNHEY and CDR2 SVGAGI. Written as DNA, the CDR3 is TGTGCCAGCAGTTATATAACTAGCGGGAGTCCGTTCTTC. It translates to CASSYITSGSPFF.

CDR3 amino acids: CASSLMRGNTEAFF. The CDR3 nucleotides are TGTGCCAGCTCACTAATGCGAGGGAACACTGAAGCTTTCTTT. The rearrangement links TRBV18 to TRBJ1-1; no reliable D call. With 4 bases removed from V and 1 base from J, the gap between germline ends came to 10 bases. The CDR3 sequence is 14 residues long. Germline values: CDR1 KGHSH, CDR2 LQKENI. The variable domain in full, with the rest retrieved from reference TRBV18 and TRBJ1-1, is NAGVMQNPRHLVRRRGQEARLRCSPMKGHSHVYWYRQLPEEGLKFMVYLQKENIIDESGMPKERFSAEFPKEGPSILRIQQVVRGDSAAYFCASSLMRGNTEAFFGQGTRLTVV.

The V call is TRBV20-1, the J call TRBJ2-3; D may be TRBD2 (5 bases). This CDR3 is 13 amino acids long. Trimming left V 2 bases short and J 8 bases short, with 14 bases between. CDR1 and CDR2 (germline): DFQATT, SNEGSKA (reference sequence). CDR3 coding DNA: TGCAGTGCTAGATATGGAGGTGGAGGTACGCAGTATTTT. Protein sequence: CSARYGGGGTQYF.

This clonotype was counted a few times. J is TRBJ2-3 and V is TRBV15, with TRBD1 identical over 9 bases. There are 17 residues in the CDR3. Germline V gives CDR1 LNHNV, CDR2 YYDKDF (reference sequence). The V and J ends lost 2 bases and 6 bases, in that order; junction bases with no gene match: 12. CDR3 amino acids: CATSRFLEDRGQDTQYF. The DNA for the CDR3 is TGTGCCACCAGCAGATTCCTTGAGGACAGGGGCCAGGATACGCAGTATTTT.

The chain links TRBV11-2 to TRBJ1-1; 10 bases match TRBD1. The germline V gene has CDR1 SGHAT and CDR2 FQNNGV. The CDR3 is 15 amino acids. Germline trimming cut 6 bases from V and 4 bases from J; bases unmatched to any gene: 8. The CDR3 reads CASSLMDRGTTEAFF. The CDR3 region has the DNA TGTGCCAGCAGTTTGATGGACAGGGGGACCACTGAAGCTTTCTTT.

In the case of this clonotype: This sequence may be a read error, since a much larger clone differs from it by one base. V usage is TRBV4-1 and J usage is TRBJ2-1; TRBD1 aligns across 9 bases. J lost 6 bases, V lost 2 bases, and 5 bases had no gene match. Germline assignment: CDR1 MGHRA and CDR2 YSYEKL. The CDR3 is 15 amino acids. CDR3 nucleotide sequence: TGCGCCAGCAGCCAACTTGGGACAGGGCTCAATGAGCAGTTCTTC. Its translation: CASSQLGTGLNEQFF.

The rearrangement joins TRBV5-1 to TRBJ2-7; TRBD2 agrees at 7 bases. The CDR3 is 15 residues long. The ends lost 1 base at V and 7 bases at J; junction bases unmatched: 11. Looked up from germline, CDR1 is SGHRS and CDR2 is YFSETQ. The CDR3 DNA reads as TGCGCCAGCAGCTTGCCGTCTAGCGGAAACAATGAGCAGTACTTC. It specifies CASSLPSSGNNEQYF. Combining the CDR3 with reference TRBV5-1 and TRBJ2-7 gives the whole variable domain KAGVTQTPRYLIKTRGQQVTLSCSPISGHRSVSWYQQTPGQGLQFLFEYFSETQRNKGNFPGRFSGRQFSNSRSEMNVSTLELGDSALYLCASSLPSSGNNEQYFGPGTRLTVT.

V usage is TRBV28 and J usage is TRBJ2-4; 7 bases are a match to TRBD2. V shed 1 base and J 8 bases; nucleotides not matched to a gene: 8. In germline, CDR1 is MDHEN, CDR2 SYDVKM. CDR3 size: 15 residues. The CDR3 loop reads CASSLFGEGEDIQYF. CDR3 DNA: TGTGCCAGCAGTTTATTCGGGGAGGGAGAAGACATTCAGTACTTC.

The CDR3 here is CASSDGLTSTDTQYF. The CDR3 nucleotides read TGTGCCAGCAGCGACGGGTTGACTAGCACAGATACGCAGTATTTT. The rearrangement joins TRBV9 to TRBJ2-3, with D hard to call. Germline V gene data show CDR1 as SGDLS and CDR2 as YYNGEE. Trimming left V 3 bases short and J 0 bases short, with 11 bases between. The CDR3 is 15 residues long.

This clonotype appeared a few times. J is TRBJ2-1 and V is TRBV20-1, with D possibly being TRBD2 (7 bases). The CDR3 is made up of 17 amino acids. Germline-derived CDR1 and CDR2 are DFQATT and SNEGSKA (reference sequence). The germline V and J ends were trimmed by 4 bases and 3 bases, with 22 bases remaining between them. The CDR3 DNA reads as TGCAGTGCTACCACTTTCCCCGCGGGGGCCTTCTACAATGAGCAGTTCTTC. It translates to CSATTFPAGAFYNEQFF.

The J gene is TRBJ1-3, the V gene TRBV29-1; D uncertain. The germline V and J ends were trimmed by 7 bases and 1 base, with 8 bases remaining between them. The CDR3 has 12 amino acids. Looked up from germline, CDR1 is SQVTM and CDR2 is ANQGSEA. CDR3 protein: CSAWESGNTIYF. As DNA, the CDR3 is TGCAGCGCATGGGAGTCTGGAAACACCATATATTTT. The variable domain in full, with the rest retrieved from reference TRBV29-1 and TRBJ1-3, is SAVISQKPSRDICQRGTSLTIQCQVDSQVTMMFWYRQQPGQSLTLIATANQGSEATYESGFVIDKFPISRPNLTFSTLTVSNMSPEDSSIYLCSAWESGNTIYFGEGSWLTVV.

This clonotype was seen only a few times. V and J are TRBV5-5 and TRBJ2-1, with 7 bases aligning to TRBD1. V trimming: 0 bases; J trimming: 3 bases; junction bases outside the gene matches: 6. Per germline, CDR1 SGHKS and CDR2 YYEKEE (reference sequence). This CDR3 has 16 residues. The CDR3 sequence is CASSLDRQGYYNEQFF. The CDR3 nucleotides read TGTGCCAGCAGCTTGGATAGACAGGGCTACTACAATGAGCAGTTCTTC.

Written as DNA, the CDR3 is TGCGCCAGCAGCCAAGAGGGGACAGGCATTAGGGAGCAGTACTTC. This sequence encodes CASSQEGTGIREQYF. This chain joins TRBV4-1 and TRBJ2-7; 8 bases line up with TRBD1. Trimming cost V 0 bases and J 7 bases; bases outside gene matches: 8. The germline V gene has CDR1 MGHRA and CDR2 YSYEKL. This CDR3 region has 15 residues.

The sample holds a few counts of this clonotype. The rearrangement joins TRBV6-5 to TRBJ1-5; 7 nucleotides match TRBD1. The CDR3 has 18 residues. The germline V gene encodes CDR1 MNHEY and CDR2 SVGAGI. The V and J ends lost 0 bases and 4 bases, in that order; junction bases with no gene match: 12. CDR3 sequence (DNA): TGTGCCAGCAGTTACTCGAGAGGAGGGGGCAGTGAAAATCAGCCCCAGCATTTT. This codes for CASSYSRGGGSENQPQHF.

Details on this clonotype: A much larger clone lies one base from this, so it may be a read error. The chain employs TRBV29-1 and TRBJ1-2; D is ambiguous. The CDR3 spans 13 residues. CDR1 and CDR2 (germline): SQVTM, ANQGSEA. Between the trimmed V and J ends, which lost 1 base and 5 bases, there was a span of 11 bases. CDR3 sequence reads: CSVEGQYEYGYTF. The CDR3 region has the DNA TGCAGCGTTGAAGGCCAGTACGAGTATGGCTACACCTTC.

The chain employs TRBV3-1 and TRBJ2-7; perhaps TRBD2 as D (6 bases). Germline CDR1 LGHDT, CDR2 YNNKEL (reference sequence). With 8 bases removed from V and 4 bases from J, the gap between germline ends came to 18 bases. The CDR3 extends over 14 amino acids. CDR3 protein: CASPISRGTYEQYF. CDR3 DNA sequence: TGTGCCAGCCCTATCTCCCGGGGGACTTACGAGCAGTACTTC.

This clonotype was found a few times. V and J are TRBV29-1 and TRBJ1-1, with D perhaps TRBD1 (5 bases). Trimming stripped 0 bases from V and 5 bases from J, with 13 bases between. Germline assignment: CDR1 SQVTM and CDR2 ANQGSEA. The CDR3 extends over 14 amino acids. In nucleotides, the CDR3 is TGCAGCGTTGAAGATCGGGGCAGCTCGACTGAAGCTTTCTTT. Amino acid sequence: CSVEDRGSSTEAFF.

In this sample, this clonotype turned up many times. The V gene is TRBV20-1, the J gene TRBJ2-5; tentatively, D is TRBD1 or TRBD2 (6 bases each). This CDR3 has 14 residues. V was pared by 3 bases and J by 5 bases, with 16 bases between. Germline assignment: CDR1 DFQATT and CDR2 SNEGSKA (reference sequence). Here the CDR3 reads CSASGWGARETQYF. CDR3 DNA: TGCAGTGCTAGCGGCTGGGGGGCGCGGGAGACCCAGTACTTC.

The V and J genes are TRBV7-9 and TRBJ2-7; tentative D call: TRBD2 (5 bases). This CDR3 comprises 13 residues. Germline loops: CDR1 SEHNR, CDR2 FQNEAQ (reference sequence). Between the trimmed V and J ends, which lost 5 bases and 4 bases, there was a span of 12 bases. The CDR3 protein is CASSILGEYEQYF. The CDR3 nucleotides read TGTGCCAGCAGCATCCTCGGGGAATACGAGCAGTACTTC.

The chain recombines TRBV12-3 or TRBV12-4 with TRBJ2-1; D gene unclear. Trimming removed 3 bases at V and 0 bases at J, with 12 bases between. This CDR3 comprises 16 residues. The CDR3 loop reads CASSFSQALSYNEQFF. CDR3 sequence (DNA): TGTGCCAGCAGTTTCTCCCAGGCCCTCTCCTACAATGAGCAGTTCTTC.